Here is one T cell receptor beta chain with its context. CDR3 length: 14 amino acids. CDR1 and CDR2 (germline): MNHEY, SMNVEV (reference sequence). V lost 6 bases to trimming and J lost 7 bases; unmatched junction nucleotides: 7. Sequencing was performed with immunoSEQ multiplex PCR; in TCRdb, only in-frame clones are kept and a portion is missing. The sample has 100,000 to 150,000 clones, 89% seen once. This specimen belongs to a study of cytomegalovirus exposure and HLA in healthy donors. This TCR came from a woman aged 18-29 years in good health and CMV-seronegative. The sequenced material came from PBMCs. The chain uses TRBV27 and TRBJ2-1, with TRBD1 identical over 9 bases. This CDR3 is CASSLAGTGNEQFF. CDR3 coding DNA: TGTGCCAGCAGCCTCGCCGGGACAGGGAATGAGCAGTTCTTC.